This entry lists 31 T cell receptor beta chains sequenced from one sample in a study of human T cells and chemical hapten exposure. Described time point: patch test 3, about 24 weeks after DPC sensitization. Treatment specified: therapeutic diphenylcyclopropenone sensitization with weekly scalp DPC. TCRdb re-analysed the RACE reads in MiXCR, keeping a single row per CDR3 protein. Counted here are about 120,000 distinct CDR3 sequences, around 11% occurring once; the ten biggest clones make up 2% to 2.5%. The material was whole blood, obtained in connection with sensitization to the hapten diphenylcyclopropenone (DPC). Every receptor here comes from a woman between 45 and 65 years old with alopecia areata. Some clones in this sample may be carry-over from other donors' samples.

The V call is TRBV20-1, the J call TRBJ2-7; 7 positions match TRBD2. This CDR3 has 14 residues. Per germline, CDR1 DFQATT and CDR2 SNEGSKA (reference sequence). Losses at the gene ends were 6 bases for V and 7 bases for J; bases not matched to a gene: 15. CDR3: CSAPRERGSIEQYF. As DNA, the CDR3 is TGCAGTGCCCCTCGGGAGCGGGGATCCATAGAGCAGTACTTC.

The chain couples TRBV6-1 to TRBJ1-2, with 9 bases that match TRBD1. V lost 5 bases to trimming and J lost 8 bases; unmatched junction nucleotides: 9. CDR3 length equals 14 residues. Germline V gene lookup returns CDR1 MNHNS and CDR2 SASEGT. Written as DNA, the CDR3 is TGTGCCAGCAGTTTCCTTGACAGGGGGGAAGGCTACACCTTC. Protein sequence: CASSFLDRGEGYTF.

The chain combines TRBV7-2 with TRBJ1-5; 7 bases are shared with TRBD1. The CDR3 spans 16 residues. V gave up 2 bases and J gave up 8 bases; unmatched junction bases: 12. Germline V lookup: CDR1 SGHTA, CDR2 FQGNSA. The CDR3 region has the DNA TGTGCCAGCAGCTTAAGGTCTGGGAGGGGGCAAGAGCCCCAGCATTTT. It is translated as CASSLRSGRGQEPQHF.

This clonotype occurred a few times. The chain has TRBV12-3 or TRBV12-4 and TRBJ2-5; D is possibly TRBD2 (5 bases). The CDR3 totals 14 residues. V shed 8 bases and J shed 5 bases, with 18 bases lying between them. This CDR3 is CASSLLGSGETQYF. The CDR3 coding sequence is TGTGCCAGCTCCCTACTAGGGTCCGGGGAGACCCAGTACTTC.

J is TRBJ2-5 and V is TRBV11-2; a weak D match, TRBD1 (5 bases). The CDR3 length is 14 residues. The V and J ends lost 5 bases and 5 bases respectively, with 15 bases between them. CDR1 SGHAT and CDR2 FQNNGV come from the germline V gene. CDR3 DNA: TGTGCCAGCAGCCTCCTTGGGGCCGGGGAGACCCAGTACTTC. As protein: CASSLLGAGETQYF.

This clonotype has ten or more counts. The rearrangement joins TRBV12-3 or TRBV12-4 to TRBJ1-2; D not resolved. The length of the CDR3 is 13 residues. Trimming stripped 3 bases from V and 0 bases from J, with 5 bases between. CDR3 nucleotides: TGTGCCAGCAGTTTGGTCGCTAACTATGGCTACACCTTC. This gives the protein CASSLVANYGYTF.

This clonotype appeared many times. This rearrangement joins TRBV9 to TRBJ1-1; tentative D call: TRBD1 (6 bases). Germline values: CDR1 SGDLS, CDR2 YYNGEE. The CDR3 covers 12 residues. The V and J ends lost 0 bases and 11 bases respectively, with 11 bases between them. The CDR3 region has the DNA TGTGCCAGCAGCGTAGTAAACAGGGAGGCTTTCTTT. As protein: CASSVVNREAFF.

The V call is TRBV12-3 or TRBV12-4, the J call TRBJ1-2; unclear D gene. Trimming stripped 7 bases from V and 8 bases from J, with 17 bases between. The CDR3 is made up of 13 amino acids. The CDR3 region is CASTSSRPLGYTF. For the CDR3, the DNA is TGTGCCAGCACCTCGTCCAGGCCCTTGGGCTACACCTTC.

This clonotype was seen many times. The chain couples TRBV5-1 to TRBJ2-4; D is uncertain. Germline V gene sequence: CDR1 SGHRS, CDR2 YFSETQ. This CDR3 comprises 15 residues. Trimming shortened V by 5 bases and J by 2 bases, and 14 bases separated the two germline ends. The DNA for the CDR3 is TGCGCCAGCAGTAAGGCCCTTGGTCCCAAAAACATTCAGTACTTC. Translation: CASSKALGPKNIQYF.

This clonotype has at least ten counts. The V call is TRBV5-1, the J call TRBJ1-1; 7 bases agree with TRBD1. The CDR3 length is 15 residues. Looked up from germline, CDR1 is SGHRS and CDR2 is YFSETQ. After removal of 3 bases from V and 5 bases from J, the junction contained 10 bases not matched to a gene. The CDR3 loop is CASSWTPGGRTEAFF. Written as DNA, the CDR3 is TGCGCCAGCAGCTGGACACCAGGGGGAAGGACTGAAGCTTTCTTT.

This clonotype was recorded many times. CDR3 sequence (DNA): TGTGCCAGCAGTCCAGGGGGGAGGAATGAGCAGTTCTTC. Its translation is CASSPGGRNEQFF. This chain uses TRBV27 with TRBJ2-1; weak D call: TRBD1 (7 bases). The germline gives CDR1 MNHEY, CDR2 SMNVEV (reference sequence). V was pared by 5 bases and J by 7 bases, with 12 bases between. The CDR3 is 13 residues long.

This clonotype was counted a few times. The V call is TRBV5-1, the J call TRBJ2-3; D is possibly TRBD1 (5 bases). CDR3 length: 16 amino acids. CDR1 is SGHRS, CDR2 YFSETQ, per germline. V gave up 2 bases and J gave up 2 bases, with 15 bases separating them. The CDR3 bases are TGCGCCAGCAGCTTCTCACCCGGACACCTCACAGATACGCAGTATTTT. This codes for CASSFSPGHLTDTQYF.

CDR3 sequence: CASSPSRVGAREQYF. CDR3 DNA sequence: TGTGCCAGCAGCCCATCGAGGGTGGGGGCTAGGGAGCAGTACTTC. The chain uses TRBV7-2 and TRBJ2-7; D may be TRBD1 (6 bases). The CDR3 covers 15 residues. V was clipped by 5 bases and J by 7 bases, with 21 bases between them. Germline CDR1 and CDR2: SGHTA and FQGNSA.

The genes are TRBV20-1 and TRBJ2-6; TRBD1 agrees at 8 bases. Germline CDR1 reads DFQATT; CDR2 reads SNEGSKA (reference sequence). The length of the CDR3 is 16 residues. J lost 6 bases, V lost 3 bases, and 10 bases had no gene match. The CDR3 sequence is CSARGGQGHVANVLTF. CDR3 in DNA: TGCAGTGCTAGGGGCGGACAGGGCCACGTGGCCAACGTCCTGACTTTC.

In this sample, this clonotype turned up a few times. The chain links TRBV2 to TRBJ1-2, with unresolved D. Per the germline V gene, CDR1 is SNHLY and CDR2 is FYNNEI. The CDR3 is 12 amino acids. The germline V and J ends were trimmed by 1 base and 9 bases, with 9 bases remaining between them. The CDR3 bases are TGTGCCAGCAGTGAAGGGGTCCTCCGCTACACCTTC. This translates into CASSEGVLRYTF.

The rearrangement joins TRBV27 to TRBJ2-2, with D perhaps matching TRBD1 (6 bases). V dropped 3 bases and J dropped 7 bases, with 12 bases sitting between them. Germline CDR1 MNHEY, CDR2 SMNVEV (reference sequence). This CDR3 has 14 residues. For the CDR3, the DNA is TGTGCCAGCAGTTTTTGGGGGCGAGGCGGGGAGCTGTTTTTT. Translation: CASSFWGRGGELFF.

This clonotype was counted between two and nine times. The chain carries TRBV20-1 and TRBJ1-1, with D possibly being TRBD1 (6 bases). V gave up 0 bases and J gave up 3 bases, with 8 bases separating them. Germline assignment: CDR1 DFQATT and CDR2 SNEGSKA (reference sequence). The CDR3 is 13 residues long. CDR3 residues: CSARDRGHTEAFF. Here the CDR3 DNA reads TGCAGTGCTAGAGACAGGGGCCACACTGAAGCTTTCTTT.

This clonotype was picked up many times. V usage is TRBV20-1 and J usage is TRBJ2-7, with D perhaps matching TRBD1 or TRBD2 (5 bases each). CDR1 DFQATT and CDR2 SNEGSKA come from the germline V gene (reference sequence). CDR3 length equals 13 residues. The ends were cut back, 3 bases at V and 0 bases at J, with 9 bases in the middle. The CDR3 protein is CSARGDSSYEQYF. The CDR3 region has the DNA TGCAGTGCTAGGGGAGACAGCTCCTACGAGCAGTACTTC.

Of note for this clonotype: Possible read error: a much larger clone is one base away. In this CDR3 the conserved last residue, phenylalanine or tryptophan, is missing, so a read error is likely. The rearrangement uses TRBV29-1 and TRBJ2-3, with 9 bases aligning to TRBD2. This CDR3 comprises 16 residues. Trimming at V came to 6 bases and at J to 5 bases, leaving 15 bases not matched to a gene. Germline loops: CDR1 SQVTM, CDR2 ANQGSEA. CDR3 in DNA: TGCAGCGTCATCGGTGTTAGCGGGAGAGGAGTAGATACGCAGTATTCT. This sequence encodes CSVIGVSGRGVDTQYS.

This clonotype was seen a handful of times. The chain joins TRBV20-1 to TRBJ1-6; unclear D gene. Trimming cost V 0 bases and J 0 bases, with 18 bases left between them. This CDR3 is 19 amino acids long. Germline CDR1 is DFQATT and CDR2 is SNEGSKA (reference sequence). CDR3 bases: TGCAGTGCTAGAGATCACTCCAACTCCTTCGGCTCCTATAATTCACCCCTCCACTTT. Protein: CSARDHSNSFGSYNSPLHF.

This clonotype was counted between two and nine times. The chain links TRBV2 to TRBJ1-3; D not resolved. Germline-derived CDR1 and CDR2 are SNHLY and FYNNEI. This CDR3 has 15 amino acids. V was pared by 4 bases and J by 0 bases, with 10 bases between. CDR3 protein: CASSGLVGSGNTIYF. CDR3 nucleotides: TGTGCCAGCAGTGGACTGGTAGGCTCTGGAAACACCATATATTTT.

Many counts were recorded for this clonotype. V usage is TRBV7-9 and J usage is TRBJ2-2; 7 bases align to TRBD1. The germline V gene has CDR1 SEHNR and CDR2 FQNEAQ (reference sequence). The trim removed 4 bases at V and 6 bases at J, leaving 2 bases unmatched. This CDR3 has 13 residues. CDR3 coding DNA: TGTGCCAGCAGCTCTACAGGGGCCGGGGAGCTGTTTTTT. This codes for CASSSTGAGELFF.

The V and J genes are TRBV14 and TRBJ2-3; no clear D. The V end was cut by 0 bases, the J end by 3 bases, with 7 bases between. Germline CDR1 is SGHDN and CDR2 is FVKESK. This CDR3 has 14 residues. CDR3 nucleotide sequence: TGTGCCAGCAGCCAAGAACTCTGGACAGATACGCAGTATTTT. Translating it yields CASSQELWTDTQYF.

This clonotype was counted at least ten times. V is TRBV3-1 and J is TRBJ1-6; D is possibly TRBD1 (5 bases). The germline V gene encodes CDR1 LGHDT and CDR2 YNNKEL (reference sequence). The CDR3 spans 13 residues. V lost 0 bases, J lost 17 bases, and 14 bases lay in between. The CDR3 region has the DNA TGTGCCAGCAGCCAAGATTCTCCAGGGCCGATCCACTTT. Residues: CASSQDSPGPIHF.

This clonotype was observed at least ten times. This chain links TRBV20-1 with TRBJ2-3; a weak D match, TRBD2 (5 bases). Between the trimmed V and J ends, which lost 5 bases and 7 bases, there was a span of 13 bases. Germline CDR1 is DFQATT and CDR2 is SNEGSKA (reference sequence). The CDR3 is made up of 12 amino acids. The CDR3: CSAAQLGNTQYF. Written as DNA, the CDR3 is TGCAGTGCTGCCCAACTAGGAAATACGCAGTATTTT.

This clonotype was picked up a small number of times. J is TRBJ2-2 and V is TRBV7-6, with 12 bases identical to TRBD1. CDR1 and CDR2 from the germline V gene are SGHVS and FNYEAQ. With V trimmed by 5 bases and J by 7 bases, 14 bases remained unmatched. CDR3 size: 18 residues. CDR3 nucleotide sequence: TGTGCCAGCAGCGCCCCGTACCGGGACAGGGGGCTGGTCGGGGAGCTGTTTTTT. Protein sequence: CASSAPYRDRGLVGELFF.

The V gene is TRBV28, the J gene TRBJ1-4, with D tentatively TRBD1 (5 bases). This CDR3 is built from 15 residues. Germline V gene data show CDR1 as MDHEN and CDR2 as SYDVKM. V was shortened by 1 base and J by 4 bases, with 10 bases between the two germline ends. The CDR3 reads CASSLSGANNEKLFF. DNA for the CDR3: TGTGCCAGCAGTTTATCCGGGGCTAATAATGAAAAACTGTTTTTT.

This clonotype was detected a few times. V usage is TRBV5-6 and J usage is TRBJ1-1; no clear D gene. With 1 base removed from V and 7 bases from J, the gap between germline ends came to 17 bases. The germline CDR1 and CDR2 sequences are SGHDT and YYEEEE. The CDR3 consists of 15 residues. CDR3 sequence reads: CASSLTAGMNLEAFF. The CDR3 DNA reads TGTGCCAGCAGCTTGACAGCGGGGATGAACCTTGAAGCTTTCTTT.

This clonotype appeared a few times. V is TRBV28 and J is TRBJ1-2; maybe TRBD1 (5 bases). CDR1 and CDR2 from the germline V gene are MDHEN and SYDVKM. Trimming pared 3 bases from V and 8 bases from J, leaving 10 bases between. The CDR3 extends over 12 amino acids. DNA for the CDR3: TGTGCCAGCAGTTTCGGGGGGAGAGGCTACACCTTC. This codes for CASSFGGRGYTF.

V and J are TRBV20-1 and TRBJ1-1, with D uncertain. Germline V gene sequence: CDR1 DFQATT, CDR2 SNEGSKA (reference sequence). The ends were cut back, 6 bases at V and 0 bases at J, with 11 bases in the middle. CDR3 length equals 13 residues. The CDR3 bases are TGCAGTGCCCCCCCGAGCATGAACACTGAAGCTTTCTTT. Protein: CSAPPSMNTEAFF.

CDR3 sequence reads: CAITERAGGPGGELFF. For the CDR3, the DNA is TGTGCCATCACCGAGAGAGCGGGGGGGCCCGGCGGGGAGCTGTTTTTT. The chain uses TRBV10-3 and TRBJ2-2; 10 bases match TRBD2. CDR3 length: 16 amino acids. Looked up from germline, CDR1 is ENHRY and CDR2 is SYGVKD. Germline trimming cut 7 bases from V and 7 bases from J; bases unmatched to any gene: 12.